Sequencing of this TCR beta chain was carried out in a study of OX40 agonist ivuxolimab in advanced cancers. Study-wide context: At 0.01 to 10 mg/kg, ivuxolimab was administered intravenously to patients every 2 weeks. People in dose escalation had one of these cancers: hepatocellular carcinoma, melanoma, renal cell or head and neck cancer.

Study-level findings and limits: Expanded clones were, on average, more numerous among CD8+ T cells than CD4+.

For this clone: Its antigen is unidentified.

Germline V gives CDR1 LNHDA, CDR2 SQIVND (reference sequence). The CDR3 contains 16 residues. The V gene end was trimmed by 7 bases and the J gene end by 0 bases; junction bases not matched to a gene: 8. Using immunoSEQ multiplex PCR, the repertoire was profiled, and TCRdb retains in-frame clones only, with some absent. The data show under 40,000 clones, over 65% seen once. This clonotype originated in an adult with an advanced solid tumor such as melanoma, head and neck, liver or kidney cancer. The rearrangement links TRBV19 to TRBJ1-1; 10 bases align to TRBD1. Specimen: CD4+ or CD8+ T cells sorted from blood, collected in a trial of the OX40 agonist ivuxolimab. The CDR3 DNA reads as TGTGCCAGTATCCGGGACAGGGGTATCGTGAACACTGAAGCTTTCTTT. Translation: CASIRDRGIVNTEAFF.